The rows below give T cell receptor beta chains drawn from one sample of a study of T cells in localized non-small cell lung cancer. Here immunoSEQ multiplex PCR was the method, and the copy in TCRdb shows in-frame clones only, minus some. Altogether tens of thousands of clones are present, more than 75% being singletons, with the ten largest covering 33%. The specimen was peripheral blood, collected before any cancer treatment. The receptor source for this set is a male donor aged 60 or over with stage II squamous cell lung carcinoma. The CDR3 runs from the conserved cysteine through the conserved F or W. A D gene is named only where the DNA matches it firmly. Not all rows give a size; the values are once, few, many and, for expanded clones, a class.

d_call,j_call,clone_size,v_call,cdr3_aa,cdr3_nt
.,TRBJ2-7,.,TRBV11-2,CASSLDLDTPYEQYF,TGTGCCAGCAGCTTAGACTTGGACACCCCCTACGAGCAGTACTTC
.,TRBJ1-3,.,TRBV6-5,CASSPTNLNTIYF,TGTGCCAGCAGCCCGACAAATCTAAACACCATATATTTT
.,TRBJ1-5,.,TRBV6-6,CASTKRGGNQPQHF,TGTGCCAGCACAAAGAGAGGGGGCAATCAGCCCCAGCATTTT
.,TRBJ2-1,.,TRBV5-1,CASSFLASSYNEQFF,TGCGCCAGCAGCTTTCTAGCAAGCTCCTACAATGAGCAGTTCTTC
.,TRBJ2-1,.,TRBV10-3,CAISIGEYNEQFF,TGTGCCATTAGTATCGGAGAATACAATGAGCAGTTCTTC
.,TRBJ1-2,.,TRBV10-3,CAISESTGYTNYGYTF,TGTGCCATCAGTGAGTCTACAGGGTATACTAACTATGGCTACACCTTC
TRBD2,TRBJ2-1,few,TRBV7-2,CASSLAGGRTYNEQFF,TGTGCCAGCAGCCTAGCGGGGGGACGGACCTACAATGAGCAGTTCTTC
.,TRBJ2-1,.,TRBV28,CASSSVYAYNEQFF,TGTGCCAGCAGTTCCGTGTACGCCTACAATGAGCAGTTCTTC
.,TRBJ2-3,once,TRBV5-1,CASSFDGSLTDTQYF,TGCGCCAGCAGCTTTGATGGTAGCCTCACAGATACGCAGTATTTT
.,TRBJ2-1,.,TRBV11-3,CASSPGGSFNEQFF,TGTGCCAGCAGCCCGGGGGGCTCGTTTAATGAGCAGTTCTTC
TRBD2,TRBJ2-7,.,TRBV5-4,CASSASSGTSLYEQYF,TGTGCCAGCAGCGCATCCTCCGGGACTAGCTTATACGAGCAGTACTTC
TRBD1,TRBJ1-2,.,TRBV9,CASSVYSGTANYGYTF,TGTGCCAGCAGCGTATATTCCGGGACAGCAAACTATGGCTACACCTTC
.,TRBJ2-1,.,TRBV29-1,CSVEDPSGAEFF,TGCAGCGTTGAAGATCCGTCGGGGGCCGAGTTCTTC
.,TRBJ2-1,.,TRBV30,CAWITEIGSLRNEQFF,TGTGCCTGGATCACCGAAATCGGGTCTCTGAGGAATGAGCAGTTCTTC
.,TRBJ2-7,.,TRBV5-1,CASSLVTASYEQYF,TGCGCCAGCAGCTTGGTTACAGCGAGCTACGAGCAGTACTTC
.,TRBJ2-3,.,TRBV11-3,CASSLSGATDTQYF,TGTGCCAGCAGCCTATCAGGGGCCACAGATACGCAGTATTTT
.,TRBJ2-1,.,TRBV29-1,CSVPRGRGRKDEQFF,TGCAGCGTTCCTAGGGGCAGGGGGAGGAAGGATGAGCAGTTCTTC
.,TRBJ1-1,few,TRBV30,CAWTGVDTEAFF,TGTGCCTGGACGGGGGTTGACACTGAAGCTTTCTTT
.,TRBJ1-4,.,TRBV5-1,CASSLGGQTNEKLFF,TGCGCCAGCAGCTTGGGCGGGCAAACTAATGAAAAACTGTTTTTT
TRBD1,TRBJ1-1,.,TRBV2,CASSVRDRNTEAFF,TGTGCCAGCAGTGTCCGGGACAGGAACACTGAAGCTTTCTTT
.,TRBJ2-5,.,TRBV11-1,CASSQSSKETQYF,TGTGCCAGCAGTCAATCCAGCAAAGAGACCCAGTACTTC
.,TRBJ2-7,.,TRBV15,CATSRAGGSSYEQYF,TGTGCCACCAGCAGAGCTGGAGGGAGCTCCTACGAGCAGTACTTC
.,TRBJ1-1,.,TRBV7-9,CASRLGAEAFF,TGTGCCAGCAGGTTGGGTGCTGAAGCTTTCTTT